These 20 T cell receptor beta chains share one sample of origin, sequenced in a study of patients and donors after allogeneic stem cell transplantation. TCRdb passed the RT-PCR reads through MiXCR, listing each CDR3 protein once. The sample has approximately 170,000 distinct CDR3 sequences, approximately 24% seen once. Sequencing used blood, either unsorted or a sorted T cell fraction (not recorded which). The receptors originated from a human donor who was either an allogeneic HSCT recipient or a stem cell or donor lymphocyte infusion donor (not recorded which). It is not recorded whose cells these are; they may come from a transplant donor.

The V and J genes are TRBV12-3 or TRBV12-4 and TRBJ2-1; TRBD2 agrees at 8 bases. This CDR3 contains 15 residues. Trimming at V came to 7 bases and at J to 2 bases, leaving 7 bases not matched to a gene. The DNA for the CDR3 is TGTGCCAGCACCGCACTAGCGGCCACCTACAATGAGCAGTTCTTC. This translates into CASTALAATYNEQFF.

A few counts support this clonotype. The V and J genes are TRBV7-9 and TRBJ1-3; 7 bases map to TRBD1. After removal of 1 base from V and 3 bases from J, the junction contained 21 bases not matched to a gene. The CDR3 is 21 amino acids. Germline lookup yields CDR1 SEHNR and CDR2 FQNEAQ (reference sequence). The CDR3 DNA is TGTGCCAGCAGCTTAGTATCCTCAGGGGGTTTTAGATTGGACCGTGGAAACACCATATATTTT. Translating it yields CASSLVSSGGFRLDRGNTIYF.

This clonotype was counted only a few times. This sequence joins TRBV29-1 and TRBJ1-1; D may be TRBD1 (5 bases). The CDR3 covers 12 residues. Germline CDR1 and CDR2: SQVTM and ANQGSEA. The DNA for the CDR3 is TGCAAGGGGACGAATTTAAACACTGAAGCTTTCTTT. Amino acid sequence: CKGTNLNTEAFF.

The CDR3 DNA sequence: TGTGCCAGCAGCTTAGACAGGGGGCGCGGAGAGACCCAGTACTTC. As protein: CASSLDRGRGETQYF. This chain uses TRBV7-2 with TRBJ2-5; 9 nucleotides align to TRBD1. Per the germline V gene, CDR1 is SGHTA and CDR2 is FQGNSA. V gave up 1 base and J gave up 4 bases; unmatched junction bases: 4. This CDR3 contains 15 residues.

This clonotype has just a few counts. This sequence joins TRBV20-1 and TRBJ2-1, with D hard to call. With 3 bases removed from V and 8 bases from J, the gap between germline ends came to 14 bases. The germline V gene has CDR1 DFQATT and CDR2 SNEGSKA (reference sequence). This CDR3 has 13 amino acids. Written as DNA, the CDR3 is TGCAGTGCTAGCCACACAAGTGAGGATGAGCAGTTCTTC. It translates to CSASHTSEDEQFF.

The CDR3 spells CASSLGHGNYGYTF. The CDR3 nucleotides are TGTGCCAGCAGCTTAGGACACGGTAACTATGGCTACACCTTC. V and J are TRBV7-2 and TRBJ1-2; D is unresolved. Germline lookup yields CDR1 SGHTA and CDR2 FQGNSA. With 1 base removed from V and 1 base from J, the gap between germline ends came to 7 bases. This CDR3 spans 14 amino acids.

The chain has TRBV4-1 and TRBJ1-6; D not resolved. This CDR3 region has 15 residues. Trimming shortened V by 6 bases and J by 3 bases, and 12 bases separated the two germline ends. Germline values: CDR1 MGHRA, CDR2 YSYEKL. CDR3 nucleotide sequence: TGCGCCAGCAGACCTAAAGATTACTATAATTCACCCCTCCACTTT. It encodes CASRPKDYYNSPLHF.

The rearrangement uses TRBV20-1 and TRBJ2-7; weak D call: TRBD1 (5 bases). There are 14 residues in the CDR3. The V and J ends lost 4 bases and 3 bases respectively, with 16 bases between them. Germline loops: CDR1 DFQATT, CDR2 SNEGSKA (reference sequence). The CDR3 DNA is TGCAGTGCTACGGGCAGGGCTTCCTTCTACGAGCAGTACTTC. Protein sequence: CSATGRASFYEQYF.

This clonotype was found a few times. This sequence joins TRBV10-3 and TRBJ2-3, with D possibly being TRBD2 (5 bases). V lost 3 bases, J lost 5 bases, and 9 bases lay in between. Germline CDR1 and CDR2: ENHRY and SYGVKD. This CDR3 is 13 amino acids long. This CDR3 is CAISDVAGDTQYF. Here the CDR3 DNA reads TGTGCCATCAGTGATGTCGCGGGAGATACGCAGTATTTT.

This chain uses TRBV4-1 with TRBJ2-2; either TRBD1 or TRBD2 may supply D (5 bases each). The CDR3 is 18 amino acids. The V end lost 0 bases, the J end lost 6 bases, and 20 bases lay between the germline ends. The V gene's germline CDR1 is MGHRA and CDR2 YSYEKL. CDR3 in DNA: TGCGCCAGCAGCCAAGATCTTCTGGGACGGATTTCATCCGGGGAGCTGTTTTTT. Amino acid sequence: CASSQDLLGRISSGELFF.

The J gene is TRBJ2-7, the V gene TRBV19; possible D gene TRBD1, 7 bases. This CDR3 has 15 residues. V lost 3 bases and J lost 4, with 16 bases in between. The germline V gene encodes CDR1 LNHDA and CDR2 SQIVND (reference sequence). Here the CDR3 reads CASSIRGTEIYEQYF. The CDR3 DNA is TGTGCCAGTAGTATCCGCGGGACAGAGATATACGAGCAGTACTTC.

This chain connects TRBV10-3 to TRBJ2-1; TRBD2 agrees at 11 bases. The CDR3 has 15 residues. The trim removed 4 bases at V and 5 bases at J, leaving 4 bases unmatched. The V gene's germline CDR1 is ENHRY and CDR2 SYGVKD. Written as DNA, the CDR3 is TGTGCCATCAGTGTACTAGCGGGGGCCAACAATGAGCAGTTCTTC. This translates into CAISVLAGANNEQFF.

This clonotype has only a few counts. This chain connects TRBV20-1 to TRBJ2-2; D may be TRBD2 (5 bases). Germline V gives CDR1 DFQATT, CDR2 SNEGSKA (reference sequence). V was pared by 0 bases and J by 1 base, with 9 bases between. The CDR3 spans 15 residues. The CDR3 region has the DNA TGCAGTGCTAGAGATGGACTCTTGAACACCGGGGAGCTGTTTTTT. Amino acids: CSARDGLLNTGELFF.

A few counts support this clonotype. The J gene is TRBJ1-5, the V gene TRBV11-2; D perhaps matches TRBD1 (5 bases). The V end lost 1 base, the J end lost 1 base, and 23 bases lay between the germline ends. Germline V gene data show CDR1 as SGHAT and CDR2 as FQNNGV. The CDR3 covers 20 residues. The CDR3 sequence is CASSLGLFQGRGYSNQPQHF. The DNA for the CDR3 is TGTGCCAGCAGCTTAGGTTTGTTTCAGGGAAGGGGCTACAGCAATCAGCCCCAGCATTTT.

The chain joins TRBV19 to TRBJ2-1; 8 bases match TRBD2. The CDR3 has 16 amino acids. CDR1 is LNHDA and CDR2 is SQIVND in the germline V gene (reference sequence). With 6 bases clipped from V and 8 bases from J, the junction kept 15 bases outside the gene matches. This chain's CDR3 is CASSYNRGGPPDEQFF. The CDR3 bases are TGTGCCAGTAGCTATAACCGCGGGGGGCCCCCGGATGAGCAGTTCTTC.

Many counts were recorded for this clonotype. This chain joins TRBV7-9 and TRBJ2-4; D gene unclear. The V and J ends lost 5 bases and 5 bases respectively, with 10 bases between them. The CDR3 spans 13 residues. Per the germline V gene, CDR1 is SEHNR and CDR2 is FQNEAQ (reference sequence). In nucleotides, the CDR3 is TGTGCCAGCAGCGCTCACGAGGAAAACATTCAGTACTTC. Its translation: CASSAHEENIQYF.

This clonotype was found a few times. In DNA, the CDR3 is TGCAGTGCTTCGAGCGGGGAGACCCAGTACTTC. Translating it yields CSASSGETQYF. The chain has TRBV20-1 and TRBJ2-5; tentative D call: TRBD2 (6 bases). Germline loops: CDR1 DFQATT, CDR2 SNEGSKA (reference sequence). This CDR3 is built from 11 residues. V shed 5 bases and J shed 5 bases, with 9 bases lying between them.

For the CDR3, the DNA is TGCGCCAGCAGCTTGCAGGGGGCGTTTGCTGAAGCTTTCTTT. It specifies CASSLQGAFAEAFF. The J gene is TRBJ1-1, the V gene TRBV5-1; 8 bases line up with TRBD1. This CDR3 comprises 14 residues. The germline V gene has CDR1 SGHRS and CDR2 YFSETQ. J was trimmed by 6 bases and V by 1 base; bases with no gene match: 5.

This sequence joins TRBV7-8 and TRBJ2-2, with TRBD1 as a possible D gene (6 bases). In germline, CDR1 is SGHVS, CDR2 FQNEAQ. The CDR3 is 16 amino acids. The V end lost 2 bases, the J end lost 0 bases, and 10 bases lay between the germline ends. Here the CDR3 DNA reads TGTGCCAGCAGCTTACAGGGGTCTTCGAACACCGGGGAGCTGTTTTTT. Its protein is CASSLQGSSNTGELFF.

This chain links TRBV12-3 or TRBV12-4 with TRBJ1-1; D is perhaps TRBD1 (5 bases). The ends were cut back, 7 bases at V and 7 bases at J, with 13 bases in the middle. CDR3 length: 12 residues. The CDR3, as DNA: TGTGCCAGCACGAGTGGGGCAGTTGAAGCTTTCTTT. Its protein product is CASTSGAVEAFF.